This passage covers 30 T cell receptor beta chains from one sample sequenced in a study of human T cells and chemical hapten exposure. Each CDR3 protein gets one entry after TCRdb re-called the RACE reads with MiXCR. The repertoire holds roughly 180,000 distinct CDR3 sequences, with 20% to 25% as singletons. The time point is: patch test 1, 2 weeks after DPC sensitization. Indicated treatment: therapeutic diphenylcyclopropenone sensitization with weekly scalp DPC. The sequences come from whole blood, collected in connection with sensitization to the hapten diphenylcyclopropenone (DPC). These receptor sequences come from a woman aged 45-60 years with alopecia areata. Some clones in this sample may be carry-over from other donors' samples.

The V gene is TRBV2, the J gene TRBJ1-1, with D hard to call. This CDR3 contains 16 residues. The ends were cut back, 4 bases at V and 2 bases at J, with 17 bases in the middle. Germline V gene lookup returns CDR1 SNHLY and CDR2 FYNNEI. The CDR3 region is CASSAFDILSNTEAFF. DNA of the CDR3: TGTGCCAGCAGTGCGTTTGACATACTCTCTAACACTGAAGCTTTCTTT.

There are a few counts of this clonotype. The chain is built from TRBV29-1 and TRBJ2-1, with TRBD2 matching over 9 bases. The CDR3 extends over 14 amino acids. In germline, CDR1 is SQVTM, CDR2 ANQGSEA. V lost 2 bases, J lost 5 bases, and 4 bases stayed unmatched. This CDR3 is CSVERGLANNEQFF. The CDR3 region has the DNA TGCAGCGTTGAAAGGGGACTAGCCAACAATGAGCAGTTCTTC.

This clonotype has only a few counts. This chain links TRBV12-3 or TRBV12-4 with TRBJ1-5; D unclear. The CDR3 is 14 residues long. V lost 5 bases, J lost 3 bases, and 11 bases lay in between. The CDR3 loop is CASSLDHINQPQHF. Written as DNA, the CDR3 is TGTGCCAGCAGTCTCGACCATATCAATCAGCCCCAGCATTTT.

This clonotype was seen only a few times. The CDR3 DNA follows: TGTGCCAGCAGCCAAGTCGGGACTAGAGACAATGAGCAGTTCTTC. Its translation: CASSQVGTRDNEQFF. The chain joins TRBV3-1 to TRBJ2-1; 8 bases are shared with TRBD2. J gave up 5 bases and V 1 base, and 4 bases lay outside the gene matches. Per the germline V gene, CDR1 is LGHDT and CDR2 is YNNKEL (reference sequence). CDR3 length equals 15 residues.

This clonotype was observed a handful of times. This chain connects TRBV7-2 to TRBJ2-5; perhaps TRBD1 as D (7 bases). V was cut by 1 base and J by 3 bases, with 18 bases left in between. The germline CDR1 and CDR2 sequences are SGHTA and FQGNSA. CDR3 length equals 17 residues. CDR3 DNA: TGTGCCAGCAGCTTAGTAGGGGCGGGGACAGTGAAAGAGACCCAGTACTTC. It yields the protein CASSLVGAGTVKETQYF.

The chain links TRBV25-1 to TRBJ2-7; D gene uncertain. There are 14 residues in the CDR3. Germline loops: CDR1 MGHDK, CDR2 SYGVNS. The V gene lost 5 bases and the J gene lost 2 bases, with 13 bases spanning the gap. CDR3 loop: CASSKGFEPYEQYF. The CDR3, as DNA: TGTGCCAGCAGTAAAGGTTTTGAGCCCTACGAGCAGTACTTC.

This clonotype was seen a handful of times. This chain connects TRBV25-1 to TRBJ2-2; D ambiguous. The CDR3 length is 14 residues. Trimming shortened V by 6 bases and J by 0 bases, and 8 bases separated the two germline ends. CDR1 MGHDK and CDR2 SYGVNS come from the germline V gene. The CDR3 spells CASSRPTNTGELFF. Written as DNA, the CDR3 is TGTGCCAGCAGCCGACCCACGAACACCGGGGAGCTGTTTTTT.

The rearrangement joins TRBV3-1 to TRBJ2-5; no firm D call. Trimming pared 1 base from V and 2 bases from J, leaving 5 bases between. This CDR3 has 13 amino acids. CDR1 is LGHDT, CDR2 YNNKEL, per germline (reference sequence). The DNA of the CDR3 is TGTGCCAGCAGCCAAGGAATACAAGAGACCCAGTACTTC. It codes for CASSQGIQETQYF.

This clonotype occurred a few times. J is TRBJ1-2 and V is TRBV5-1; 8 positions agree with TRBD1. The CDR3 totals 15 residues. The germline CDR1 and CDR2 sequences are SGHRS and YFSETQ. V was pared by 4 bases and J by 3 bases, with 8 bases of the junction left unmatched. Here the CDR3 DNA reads TGCGCCAGCAGCGCCCAGGGGGCAGCTGACTATGGCTACACCTTC. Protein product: CASSAQGAADYGYTF.

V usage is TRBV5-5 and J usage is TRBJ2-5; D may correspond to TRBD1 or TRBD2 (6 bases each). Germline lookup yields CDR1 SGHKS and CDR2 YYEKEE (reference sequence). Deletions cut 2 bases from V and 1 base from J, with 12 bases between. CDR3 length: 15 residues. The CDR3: CASSFLRDIQETQYF. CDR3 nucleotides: TGTGCCAGCAGCTTTTTGCGGGACATCCAAGAGACCCAGTACTTC.

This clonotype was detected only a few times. This CDR3 reads CASSTDGSDEAFF. The CDR3 bases are TGCGCCAGCAGCACGGACGGTAGCGATGAAGCTTTCTTT. V is TRBV5-1 and J is TRBJ1-1; no clear D gene. Germline V gene data show CDR1 as SGHRS and CDR2 as YFSETQ. The V gene lost 4 bases and the J gene lost 7 bases, with 14 bases spanning the gap. The CDR3 has 13 amino acids. Drawing the rest from reference TRBV5-1 and TRBJ1-1, the complete variable domain is KAGVTQTPRYLIKTRGQQVTLSCSPISGHRSVSWYQQTPGQGLQFLFEYFSETQRNKGNFPGRFSGRQFSNSRSEMNVSTLELGDSALYLCASSTDGSDEAFFGQGTRLTVV.

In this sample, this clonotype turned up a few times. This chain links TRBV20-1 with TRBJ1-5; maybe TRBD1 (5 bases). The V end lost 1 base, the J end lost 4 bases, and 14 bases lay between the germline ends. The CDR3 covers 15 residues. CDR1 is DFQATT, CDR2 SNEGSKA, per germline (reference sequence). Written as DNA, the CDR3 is TGCAGTGCTAGAGGAGTCTCAGGGATAAATCAGCCCCAGCATTTT. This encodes CSARGVSGINQPQHF.

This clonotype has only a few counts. This CDR3 reads CATSRGPPGETQYF. Written as DNA, the CDR3 is TGTGCCACCAGCAGAGGTCCCCCGGGAGAGACCCAGTACTTC. The chain joins TRBV15 to TRBJ2-5; D gene ambiguous. This CDR3 contains 14 residues. The V and J ends lost 1 base and 4 bases respectively, with 10 bases between them. Germline-derived CDR1 and CDR2 are LNHNV and YYDKDF (reference sequence).

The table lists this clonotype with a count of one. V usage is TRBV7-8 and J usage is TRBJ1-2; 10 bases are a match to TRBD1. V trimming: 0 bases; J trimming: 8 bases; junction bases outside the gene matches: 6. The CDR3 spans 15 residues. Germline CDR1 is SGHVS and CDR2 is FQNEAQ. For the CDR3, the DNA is TGTGCCAGCAGCTTAGCCTGGACAGGGGGAAACGGCTACACCTTC. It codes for CASSLAWTGGNGYTF.

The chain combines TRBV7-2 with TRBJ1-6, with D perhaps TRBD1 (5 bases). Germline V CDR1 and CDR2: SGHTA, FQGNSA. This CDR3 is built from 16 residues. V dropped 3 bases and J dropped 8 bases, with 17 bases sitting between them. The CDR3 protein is CASSFRGAGADSPLHF. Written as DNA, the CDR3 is TGTGCCAGCAGCTTCCGCGGGGCAGGCGCCGATTCACCCCTCCACTTT.

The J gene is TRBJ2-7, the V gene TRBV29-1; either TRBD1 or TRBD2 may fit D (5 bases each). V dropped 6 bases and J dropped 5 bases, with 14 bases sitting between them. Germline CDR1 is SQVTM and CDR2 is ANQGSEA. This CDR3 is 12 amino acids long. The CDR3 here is CSVRGRSDEQYF. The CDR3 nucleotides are TGCAGCGTCCGGGGCCGTTCGGACGAGCAGTACTTC.

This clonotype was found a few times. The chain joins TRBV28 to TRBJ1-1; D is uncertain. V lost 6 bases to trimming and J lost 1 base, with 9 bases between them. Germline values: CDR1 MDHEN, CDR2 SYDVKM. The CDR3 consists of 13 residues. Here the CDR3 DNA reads TGTGCCAGCAGCCAGACGGCGAACACTGAAGCTTTCTTT. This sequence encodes CASSQTANTEAFF. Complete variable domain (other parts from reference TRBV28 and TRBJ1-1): DVKVTQSSRYLVKRTGEKVFLECVQDMDHENMFWYRQDPGLGLRLIYFSYDVKMKEKGDIPEGYSVSREKKERFSLILESASTNQTSMYLCASSQTANTEAFFGQGTRLTVV.

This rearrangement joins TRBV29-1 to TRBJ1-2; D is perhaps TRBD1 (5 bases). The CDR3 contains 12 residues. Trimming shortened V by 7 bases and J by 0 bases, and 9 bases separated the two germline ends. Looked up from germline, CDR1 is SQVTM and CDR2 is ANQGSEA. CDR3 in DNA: TGCAGCGGAGGGGACCCTAACTATGGCTACACCTTC. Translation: CSGGDPNYGYTF.

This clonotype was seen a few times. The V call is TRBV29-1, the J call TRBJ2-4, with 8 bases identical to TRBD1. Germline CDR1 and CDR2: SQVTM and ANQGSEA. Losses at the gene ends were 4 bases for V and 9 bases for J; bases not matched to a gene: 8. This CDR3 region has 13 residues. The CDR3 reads CSVVIGQGGIQYF. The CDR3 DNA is TGCAGCGTTGTTATAGGACAGGGAGGCATTCAGTACTTC.

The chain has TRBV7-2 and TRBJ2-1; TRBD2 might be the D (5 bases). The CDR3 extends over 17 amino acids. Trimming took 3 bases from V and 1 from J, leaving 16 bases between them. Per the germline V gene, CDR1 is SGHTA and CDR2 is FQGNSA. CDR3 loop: CASSLVARALSYNEQFF. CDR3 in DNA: TGTGCCAGCAGCTTGGTGGCGAGGGCTCTTTCCTACAATGAGCAGTTCTTC.

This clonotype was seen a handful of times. The CDR3 here is CASSYRGGNSNQPQHF. The CDR3 nucleotides are TGTGCCAGCAGTTACCGCGGAGGGAATAGCAATCAGCCCCAGCATTTT. This chain connects TRBV6-2 or TRBV6-3 to TRBJ1-5, with D hard to call. The V end lost 2 bases, the J end lost 0 bases, and 11 bases lay between the germline ends. The length of the CDR3 is 16 residues. The germline V gene encodes CDR1 MNHEY and CDR2 SVGEGT.

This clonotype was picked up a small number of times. This CDR3 is CASSSTRDLYEQYF. The CDR3 nucleotides read TGTGCCAGCAGTTCCACCCGGGACCTGTACGAGCAGTACTTC. The chain recombines TRBV27 with TRBJ2-7; either TRBD1 or TRBD2 may fit D (5 bases each). The V gene lost 4 bases and the J gene lost 4 bases, with 14 bases spanning the gap. This CDR3 is 14 amino acids long. The V gene's germline CDR1 is MNHEY and CDR2 SMNVEV (reference sequence).

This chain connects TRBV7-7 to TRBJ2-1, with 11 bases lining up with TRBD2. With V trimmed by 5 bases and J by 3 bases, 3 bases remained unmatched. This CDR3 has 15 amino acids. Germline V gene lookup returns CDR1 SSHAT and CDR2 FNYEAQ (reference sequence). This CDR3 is CASSRTSGFYNEQFF. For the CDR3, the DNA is TGTGCCAGCAGCCGGACTAGCGGGTTCTACAATGAGCAGTTCTTC.

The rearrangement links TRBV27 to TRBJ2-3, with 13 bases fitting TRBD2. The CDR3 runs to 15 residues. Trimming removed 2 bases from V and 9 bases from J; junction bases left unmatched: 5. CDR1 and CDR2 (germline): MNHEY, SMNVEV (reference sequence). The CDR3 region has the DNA TGTGCCAGCAGTTTAGGACTAGCGGGAGCGTGGACGCAGTATTTT. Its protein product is CASSLGLAGAWTQYF.

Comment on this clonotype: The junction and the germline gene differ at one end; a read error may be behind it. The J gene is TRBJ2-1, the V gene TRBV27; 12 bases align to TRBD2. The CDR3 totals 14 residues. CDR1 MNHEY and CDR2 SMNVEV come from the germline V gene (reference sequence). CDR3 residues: CVSSSSGRANEQFF. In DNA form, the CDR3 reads TGTGTCAGCAGTTCTAGCGGGAGGGCCAATGAGCAGTTCTTC.

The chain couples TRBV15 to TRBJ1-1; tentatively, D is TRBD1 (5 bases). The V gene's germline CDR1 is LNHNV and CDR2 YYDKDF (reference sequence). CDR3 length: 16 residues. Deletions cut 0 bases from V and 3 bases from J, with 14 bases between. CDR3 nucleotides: TGTGCCACCAGCAGAGAGGGCCAGGGCTTGGACACTGAAGCTTTCTTT. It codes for CATSREGQGLDTEAFF.

Here the CDR3 DNA reads TGCAGTGCTAGTCCCCAGGGGAGCGGCACTGAAGCTTTCTTT. It encodes CSASPQGSGTEAFF. This rearrangement joins TRBV20-1 to TRBJ1-1; maybe TRBD1 (6 bases). Per the germline V gene, CDR1 is DFQATT and CDR2 is SNEGSKA (reference sequence). CDR3 length equals 14 residues. V lost 3 bases and J lost 4, with 15 bases in between.

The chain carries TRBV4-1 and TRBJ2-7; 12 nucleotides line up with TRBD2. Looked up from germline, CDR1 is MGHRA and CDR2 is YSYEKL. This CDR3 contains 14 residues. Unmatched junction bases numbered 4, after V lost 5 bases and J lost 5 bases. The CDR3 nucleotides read TGCGCCAGCAGCAGGACTAGCGGGAACCACGAGCAGTACTTC. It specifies CASSRTSGNHEQYF.

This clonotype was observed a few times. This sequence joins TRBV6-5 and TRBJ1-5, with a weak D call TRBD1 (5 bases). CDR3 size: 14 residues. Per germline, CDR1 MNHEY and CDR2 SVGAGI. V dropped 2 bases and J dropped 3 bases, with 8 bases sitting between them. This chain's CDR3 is CASSYNGANQPQHF. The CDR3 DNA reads TGTGCCAGCAGTTACAACGGGGCCAATCAGCCCCAGCATTTT.

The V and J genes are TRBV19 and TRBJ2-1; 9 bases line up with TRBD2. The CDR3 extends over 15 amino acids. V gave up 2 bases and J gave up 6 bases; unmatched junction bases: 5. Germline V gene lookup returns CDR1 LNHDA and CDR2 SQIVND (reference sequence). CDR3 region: CASSIRGGLANEQFF. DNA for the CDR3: TGTGCCAGTAGTATAAGAGGGGGACTAGCCAATGAGCAGTTCTTC.